This T cell receptor (beta chain) was sequenced during a study of T cell repertoires in cytomegalovirus infection. Study background: Both a matching HLA type and CMV infection were indicated by public TCR beta signatures. Findings and limits, study-wide: Using cumulative public TCR beta family frequency, the authors identified those who carried CMV together with the relevant HLA. CMV-specific HLA-C-restricted TCR beta clonotypes dominated the ex vivo response.

Using its own MiXCR run on the reads, TCRdb lists one record per CDR3 protein. Of roughly 230,000 distinct CDR3 sequences listed, 12% are singletons. This clonotype was counted many times. Its matching antigen is unknown. Germline CDR1 reads SGHTA; CDR2 reads FQGNSA. V lost 1 base and J lost 5; bases outside the gene matches: 7. The length of the CDR3 is 16 residues. The V call is TRBV7-2, the J call TRBJ1-5; 8 bases are a match to TRBD1. The TCR originated in a human donor in good health (CMV status not recorded). Some clones in this sample may be carry-over from other donors' samples. Sequencing was done on a sample of PBMCs. The CDR3 bases are TGTGCCAGCAGCTTAGAAGGACAGGGAAGGCATCAGCCCCAGCATTTT. It yields the protein CASSLEGQGRHQPQHF. The full variable domain, with the rest looked up from reference TRBV7-2 and TRBJ1-5, is GAGVSQSPSNKVTEKGKDVELRCDPISGHTALYWYRQSLGQGLEFLIYFQGNSAPDKSGLPSDRFSAERTGGSVSTLTIQRTQQEDSAVYLCASSLEGQGRHQPQHFGDGTRLSIL.